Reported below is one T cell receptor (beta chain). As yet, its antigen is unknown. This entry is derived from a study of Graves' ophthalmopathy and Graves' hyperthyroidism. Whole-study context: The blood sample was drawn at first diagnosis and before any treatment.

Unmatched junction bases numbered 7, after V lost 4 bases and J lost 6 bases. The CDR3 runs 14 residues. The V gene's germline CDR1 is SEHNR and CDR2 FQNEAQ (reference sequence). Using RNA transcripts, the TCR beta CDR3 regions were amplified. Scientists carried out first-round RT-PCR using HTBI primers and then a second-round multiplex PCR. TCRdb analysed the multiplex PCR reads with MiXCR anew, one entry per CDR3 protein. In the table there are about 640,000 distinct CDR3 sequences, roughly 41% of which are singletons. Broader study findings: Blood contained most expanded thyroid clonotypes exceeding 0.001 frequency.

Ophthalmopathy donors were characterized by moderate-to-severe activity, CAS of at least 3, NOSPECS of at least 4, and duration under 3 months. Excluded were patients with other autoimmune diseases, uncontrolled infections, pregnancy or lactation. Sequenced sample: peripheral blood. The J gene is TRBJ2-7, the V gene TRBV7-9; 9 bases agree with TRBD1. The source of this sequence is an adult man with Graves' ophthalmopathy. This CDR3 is CASSSLDRGGEQYF. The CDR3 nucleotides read TGTGCCAGCAGCTCCCTCGACAGGGGGGGCGAGCAGTACTTC.